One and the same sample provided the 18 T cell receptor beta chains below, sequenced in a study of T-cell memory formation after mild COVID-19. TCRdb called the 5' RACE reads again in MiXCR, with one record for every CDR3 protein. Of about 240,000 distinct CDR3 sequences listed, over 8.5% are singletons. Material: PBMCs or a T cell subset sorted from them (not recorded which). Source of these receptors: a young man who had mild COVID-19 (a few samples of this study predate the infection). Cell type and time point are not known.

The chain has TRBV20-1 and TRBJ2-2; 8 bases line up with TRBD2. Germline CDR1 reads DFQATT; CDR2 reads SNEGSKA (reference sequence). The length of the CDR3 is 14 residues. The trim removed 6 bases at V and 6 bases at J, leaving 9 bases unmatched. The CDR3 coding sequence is TGCAGTGCGACACCGGGACTAGTCGCCGGGGAGCTGTTTTTT. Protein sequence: CSATPGLVAGELFF.

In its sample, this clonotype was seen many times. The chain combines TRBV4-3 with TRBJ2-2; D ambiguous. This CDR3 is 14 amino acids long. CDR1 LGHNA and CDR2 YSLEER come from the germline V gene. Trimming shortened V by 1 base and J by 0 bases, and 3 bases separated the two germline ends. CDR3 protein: CASSQAANTGELFF. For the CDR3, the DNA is TGCGCCAGCAGCCAAGCGGCGAACACCGGGGAGCTGTTTTTT.

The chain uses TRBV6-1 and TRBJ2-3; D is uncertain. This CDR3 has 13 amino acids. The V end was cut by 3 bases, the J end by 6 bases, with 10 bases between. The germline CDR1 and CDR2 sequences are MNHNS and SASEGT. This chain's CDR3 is CASSDLFADTQYF. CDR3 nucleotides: TGTGCCAGCAGTGACCTATTCGCCGATACGCAGTATTTT.

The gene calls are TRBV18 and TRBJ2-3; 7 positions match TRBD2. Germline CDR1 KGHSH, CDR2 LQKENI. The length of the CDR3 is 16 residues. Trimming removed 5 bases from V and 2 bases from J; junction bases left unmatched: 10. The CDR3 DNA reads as TGTGCCAGCTCAAGCCTGACGACTAGCCCCACAGATACGCAGTATTTT. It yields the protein CASSSLTTSPTDTQYF.

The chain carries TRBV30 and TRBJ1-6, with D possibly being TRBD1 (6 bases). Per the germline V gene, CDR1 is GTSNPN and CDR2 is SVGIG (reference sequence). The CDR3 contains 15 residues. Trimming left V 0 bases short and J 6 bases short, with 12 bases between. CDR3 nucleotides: TGTGCCTGGAGTGTAGCGGGGGCCCTTAATTCACCCCTCCACTTT. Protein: CAWSVAGALNSPLHF.

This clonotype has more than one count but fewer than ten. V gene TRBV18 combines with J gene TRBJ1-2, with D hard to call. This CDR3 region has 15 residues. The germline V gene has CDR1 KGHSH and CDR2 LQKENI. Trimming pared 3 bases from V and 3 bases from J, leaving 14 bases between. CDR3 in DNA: TGTGCCAGCTCACCGCCGGAGCTGGATGACTATGGCTACACCTTC. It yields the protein CASSPPELDDYGYTF.

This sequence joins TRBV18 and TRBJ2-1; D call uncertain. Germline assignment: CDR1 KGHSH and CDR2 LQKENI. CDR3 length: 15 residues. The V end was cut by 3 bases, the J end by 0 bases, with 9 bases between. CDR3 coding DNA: TGTGCCAGCTCACCCAGCGCAGACTCCTACAATGAGCAGTTCTTC. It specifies CASSPSADSYNEQFF.

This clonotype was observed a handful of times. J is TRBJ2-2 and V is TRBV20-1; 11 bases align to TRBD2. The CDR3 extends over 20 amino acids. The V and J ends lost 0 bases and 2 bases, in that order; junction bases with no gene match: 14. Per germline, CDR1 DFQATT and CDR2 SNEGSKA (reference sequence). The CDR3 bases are TGCAGTGCTAGAGATCGTTATACCGGGACTAGCGGAAGAAACACCGGGGAGCTGTTTTTT. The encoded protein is CSARDRYTGTSGRNTGELFF.

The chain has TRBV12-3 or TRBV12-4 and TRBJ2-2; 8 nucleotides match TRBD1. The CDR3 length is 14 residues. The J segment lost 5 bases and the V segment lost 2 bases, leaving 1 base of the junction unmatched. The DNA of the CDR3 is TGTGCCAGCAGTTTATGGACAGGGACCGGGGAGCTGTTTTTT. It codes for CASSLWTGTGELFF.

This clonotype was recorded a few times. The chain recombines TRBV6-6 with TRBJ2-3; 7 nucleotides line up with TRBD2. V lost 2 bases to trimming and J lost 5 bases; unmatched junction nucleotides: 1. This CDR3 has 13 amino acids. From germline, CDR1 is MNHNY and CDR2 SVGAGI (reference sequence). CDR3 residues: CASSYTGGDTQYF. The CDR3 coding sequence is TGTGCCAGCAGTTACACGGGGGGAGATACGCAGTATTTT.

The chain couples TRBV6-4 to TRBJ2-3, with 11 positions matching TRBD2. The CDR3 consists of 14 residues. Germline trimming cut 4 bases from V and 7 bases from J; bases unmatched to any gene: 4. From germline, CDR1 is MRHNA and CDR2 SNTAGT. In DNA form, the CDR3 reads TGTGCCAGCAGTGTCCTAGCGGGGGGCAATACGCAGTATTTT. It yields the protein CASSVLAGGNTQYF.

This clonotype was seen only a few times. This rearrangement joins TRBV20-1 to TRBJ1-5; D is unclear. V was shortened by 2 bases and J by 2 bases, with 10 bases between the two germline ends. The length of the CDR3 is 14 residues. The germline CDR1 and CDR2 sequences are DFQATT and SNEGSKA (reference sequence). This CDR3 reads CSARTAGGNQPQHF. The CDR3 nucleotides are TGCAGTGCTAGAACGGCAGGAGGCAATCAGCCCCAGCATTTT.

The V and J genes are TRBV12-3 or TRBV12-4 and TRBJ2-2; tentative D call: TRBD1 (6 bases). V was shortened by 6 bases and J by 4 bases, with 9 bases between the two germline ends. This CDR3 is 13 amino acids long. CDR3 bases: TGTGCCAGCAGCCGACAGGTCACCGGGGAGCTGTTTTTT. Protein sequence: CASSRQVTGELFF.

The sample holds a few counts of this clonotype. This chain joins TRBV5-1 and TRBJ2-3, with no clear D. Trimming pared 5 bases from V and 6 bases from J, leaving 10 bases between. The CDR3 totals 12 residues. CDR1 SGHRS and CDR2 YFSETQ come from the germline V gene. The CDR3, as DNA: TGCGCCAGCAGGCGTGAAACGGATACGCAGTATTTT. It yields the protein CASRRETDTQYF.

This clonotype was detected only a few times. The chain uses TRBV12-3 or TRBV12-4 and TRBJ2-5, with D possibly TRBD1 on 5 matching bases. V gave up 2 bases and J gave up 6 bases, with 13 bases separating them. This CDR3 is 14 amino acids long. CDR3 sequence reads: CASSLFAGKQTQYF. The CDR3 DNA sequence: TGTGCCAGCAGTTTATTCGCAGGGAAGCAGACCCAGTACTTC.

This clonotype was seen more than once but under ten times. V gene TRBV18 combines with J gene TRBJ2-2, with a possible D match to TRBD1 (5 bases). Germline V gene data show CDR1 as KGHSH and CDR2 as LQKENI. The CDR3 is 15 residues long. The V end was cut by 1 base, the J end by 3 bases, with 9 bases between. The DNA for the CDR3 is TGTGCCAGCTCACCACGGGGCGCGGACACCGGGGAGCTGTTTTTT. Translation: CASSPRGADTGELFF. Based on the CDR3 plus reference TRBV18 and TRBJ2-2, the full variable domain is NAGVMQNPRHLVRRRGQEARLRCSPMKGHSHVYWYRQLPEEGLKFMVYLQKENIIDESGMPKERFSAEFPKEGPSILRIQQVVRGDSAAYFCASSPRGADTGELFFGEGSRLTVL.

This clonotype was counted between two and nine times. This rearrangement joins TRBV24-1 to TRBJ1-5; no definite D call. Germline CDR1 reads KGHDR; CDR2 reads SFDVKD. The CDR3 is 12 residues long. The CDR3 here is CEKGDGNQPQHF. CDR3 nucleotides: TGTGAAAAGGGTGATGGCAATCAGCCCCAGCATTTT.

DNA of the CDR3: TGTGCCAGCTCACCATCTGTACAGGGGACGGATGGCTACACCTTC. Translated: CASSPSVQGTDGYTF. This chain joins TRBV18 and TRBJ1-2; 7 bases align to TRBD1. This CDR3 has 15 residues. After removal of 2 bases from V and 6 bases from J, the junction contained 9 bases not matched to a gene. Germline V CDR1 and CDR2: KGHSH, LQKENI.